Below, 31 T cell receptor beta chains from the same sample are listed, as sequenced in a study of blood T cell repertoires in COVID-19. Method: immunoSEQ multiplex PCR; TCRdb's copy keeps in-frame clones and lacks some. This sample yields more than 200,000 clones, of which 80% to 90% are seen a single time; around 4% belongs to the top ten. Sequencing input: peripheral blood. These TCRs come from a man between 60 and 75 years old with acute or convalescent COVID-19.

CDR3 region: CASSVLAGPSTKANYGYTF. In DNA form, the CDR3 reads TGTGCCAGCAGCGTGCTCGCGGGACCCTCCACGAAAGCTAACTATGGCTACACCTTC. The chain uses TRBV9 and TRBJ1-2; tentative D call: TRBD1 (5 bases). Germline values: CDR1 SGDLS, CDR2 YYNGEE. V was pared by 2 bases and J by 0 bases, with 23 bases between. This CDR3 comprises 19 residues.

The chain joins TRBV19 to TRBJ2-2; 7 nucleotides match TRBD1. The trim removed 5 bases at V and 3 bases at J, leaving 3 bases unmatched. The CDR3 is 14 amino acids. Per germline, CDR1 LNHDA and CDR2 SQIVND (reference sequence). The CDR3 loop reads CASSVTGDTGELFF. The CDR3 DNA is TGTGCCAGTAGTGTCACAGGGGACACCGGGGAGCTGTTTTTT.

The DNA for the CDR3 is TGTGCCAGCAGTCCCGGGAGTAACTATGGCTACACCTTC. It specifies CASSPGSNYGYTF. This rearrangement joins TRBV6-6 to TRBJ1-2; D not certain. Germline V gene sequence: CDR1 MNHNY, CDR2 SVGAGI (reference sequence). CDR3 length equals 13 residues. V was trimmed by 5 bases and J by 1 base, leaving 8 bases between them.

The V call is TRBV24-1, the J call TRBJ2-1, with no clear D. CDR1 and CDR2 (germline): KGHDR, SFDVKD. Between the trimmed V and J ends, which lost 5 bases and 4 bases, there was a span of 8 bases. This CDR3 has 13 residues. CDR3 protein: CATSVNGYNEQFF. CDR3 bases: TGTGCCACCAGTGTCAACGGGTACAATGAGCAGTTCTTC.

This clone was seen a single time. The V gene is TRBV7-2, the J gene TRBJ1-1; D ambiguous. The CDR3 spans 15 residues. V was shortened by 1 base and J by 1 base, with 10 bases between the two germline ends. CDR1 SGHTA and CDR2 FQGNSA come from the germline V gene. The CDR3 spells CASSLVWGGNTEAFF. In DNA, the CDR3 is TGTGCCAGCAGCTTAGTGTGGGGAGGGAACACTGAAGCTTTCTTT. Using reference TRBV7-2 and TRBJ1-1 for the parts outside the CDR3, the full variable domain is GAGVSQSPSNKVTEKGKDVELRCDPISGHTALYWYRQSLGQGLEFLIYFQGNSAPDKSGLPSDRFSAERTGGSVSTLTIQRTQQEDSAVYLCASSLVWGGNTEAFFGQGTRLTVV.

This sequence joins TRBV27 and TRBJ2-5; 8 bases map to TRBD1. The CDR3 is 13 amino acids. Germline trimming cut 7 bases from V and 5 bases from J; bases unmatched to any gene: 6. From germline, CDR1 is MNHEY and CDR2 SMNVEV (reference sequence). This chain's CDR3 is CASMTGVGETQYF. The CDR3 DNA is TGTGCCAGCATGACAGGGGTGGGGGAGACCCAGTACTTC.

The chain is built from TRBV29-1 and TRBJ1-1, with 7 positions matching TRBD1. Germline V gene lookup returns CDR1 SQVTM and CDR2 ANQGSEA. The CDR3 loop spans 14 amino acids. The V and J ends lost 5 bases and 1 base, in that order; junction bases with no gene match: 7. The CDR3 loop is CSVFQGVGNTEAFF. CDR3 nucleotides: TGCAGCGTTTTCCAGGGGGTCGGGAACACTGAAGCTTTCTTT.

Remarks on this clone: One end of the junction does not line up with germline, which may come from a read error. Other DNA sequences within the sample encode an identical CDR3. V and J are TRBV7-2 and TRBJ2-1; 13 bases agree with TRBD2. This CDR3 contains 16 residues. From germline, CDR1 is SGHTA and CDR2 FQGNSA. The CDR3 reads CASSLARTSGRNEQFF. CDR3 nucleotide sequence: TGTGCCAGCAGCCTAGCCCGGACTAGCGGGAGAAATGAGCAGTTCTTC.

The CDR3 coding sequence is TGTGCCAGTAGTATGGGCAGGGGCGCCACCGGGGAGCTGTTTTTT. Translation gives CASSMGRGATGELFF. The gene calls are TRBV19 and TRBJ2-2, with D maybe TRBD1 (6 bases). CDR3 length: 15 amino acids. Trimming cost V 3 bases and J 4 bases, with 12 bases left between them. CDR1 is LNHDA, CDR2 SQIVND, per germline (reference sequence).

The chain joins TRBV10-1 to TRBJ2-1; TRBD1 matches at 7 bases. Trimming at V came to 3 bases and at J to 0 bases, leaving 5 bases not matched to a gene. The CDR3 consists of 16 residues. The germline V gene encodes CDR1 WNHNN and CDR2 SYGVQD (reference sequence). The CDR3 loop reads CASSDFRGSSYNEQFF. CDR3 DNA: TGCGCCAGCAGTGATTTCAGGGGGAGCTCCTACAATGAGCAGTTCTTC.

This clone appeared a few times. J is TRBJ1-6 and V is TRBV7-3; tentatively, D is TRBD1 (5 bases). The CDR3 spans 15 residues. The V gene lost 2 bases and the J gene lost 6 bases, with 11 bases spanning the gap. The germline gives CDR1 SGHTA, CDR2 FQGTGA. The DNA for the CDR3 is TGTGCCAGCAGCTTATTAGGGGCAAGTAATTCACCCCTCCACTTT. Translating it yields CASSLLGASNSPLHF.

This rearrangement joins TRBV3-1 (or the pseudogene TRBV3-2) to TRBJ1-2; no definite D call. The CDR3 runs 14 residues. CDR1 is LGHDT and CDR2 is YNNKEL in the germline V gene (reference sequence). Trimming removed 1 base at V and 1 base at J, with 7 bases between. In DNA, the CDR3 is TGTGCCAGCAGCCAAGTAGCAGTTAACTATGGCTACACCTTC. This translates into CASSQVAVNYGYTF.

The chain links TRBV30 to TRBJ1-5; 8 bases align to TRBD1. There are 17 residues in the CDR3. CDR1 is GTSNPN and CDR2 is SVGIG in the germline V gene (reference sequence). V lost 0 bases, J lost 0 bases, and 7 bases stayed unmatched. CDR3 bases: TGTGCCTGGAGTGTACAGATCGGGACAGGTAGCAATCAGCCCCAGCATTTT. Its translation: CAWSVQIGTGSNQPQHF. The full variable domain, completed using reference TRBV30 and TRBJ1-5, is SQTIHQWPATLVQPVGSPLSLECTVEGTSNPNLYWYRQAAGRGLQLLFYSVGIGQISSEVPQNLSASRPQDRQFILSSKKLLLSDSGFYLCAWSVQIGTGSNQPQHFGDGTRLSIL.

The chain combines TRBV6-5 with TRBJ1-2; TRBD1 matches 7 bases. The germline V gene encodes CDR1 MNHEY and CDR2 SVGAGI. J lost 2 bases, V lost 4 bases, and 4 bases had no gene match. This CDR3 has 14 amino acids. CDR3 sequence: CASSLTGPNYGYTF. The DNA for the CDR3 is TGTGCCAGCAGTTTGACAGGGCCCAACTATGGCTACACCTTC.

V usage is TRBV18 and J usage is TRBJ2-5, with a possible D match to TRBD1 (6 bases). The CDR3 has 13 residues. Germline V gene data show CDR1 as KGHSH and CDR2 as LQKENI. The V and J ends lost 6 bases and 2 bases respectively, with 10 bases between them. This CDR3 is CASSGTPQETQYF. CDR3 DNA sequence: TGTGCCAGCTCCGGGACACCTCAAGAGACCCAGTACTTC.

The V call is TRBV7-2, the J call TRBJ2-3, with TRBD1 identical over 7 bases. The CDR3 sequence is 14 residues long. Germline values: CDR1 SGHTA, CDR2 FQGNSA. Trimming at V came to 4 bases and at J to 2 bases, leaving 3 bases not matched to a gene. DNA for the CDR3: TGTGCCAGCAGCTGGGACAGACTCACAGATACGCAGTATTTT. Protein product: CASSWDRLTDTQYF. Variable domain in full (rest from reference TRBV7-2 and TRBJ2-3): GAGVSQSPSNKVTEKGKDVELRCDPISGHTALYWYRQSLGQGLEFLIYFQGNSAPDKSGLPSDRFSAERTGGSVSTLTIQRTQQEDSAVYLCASSWDRLTDTQYFGPGTRLTVL.

This clone is a singleton in its sample. The V gene is TRBV6-5, the J gene TRBJ2-7; TRBD1 matches 9 bases. Trimming removed 2 bases from V and 2 bases from J; junction bases left unmatched: 4. Germline CDR1 MNHEY, CDR2 SVGAGI. CDR3 length: 15 amino acids. The CDR3 DNA sequence: TGTGCCAGCAGTTACCGAGGGGACAGGGCCTACGAGCAGTACTTC. Amino acids: CASSYRGDRAYEQYF.

This clone was seen more than once but under ten times. This chain links TRBV5-1 with TRBJ1-6; D is perhaps TRBD1 (6 bases). Trimming took off 4 bases at V and 0 bases at J, with 23 bases between the two ends. The CDR3 runs to 20 residues. Germline lookup yields CDR1 SGHRS and CDR2 YFSETQ. The DNA for the CDR3 is TGCGCCAGCAGCCCGGCAGGACAGTCCCAATCGAGCTCCTATAATTCACCCCTCCACTTT. Its translation: CASSPAGQSQSSSYNSPLHF.

The chain combines TRBV19 with TRBJ1-2; 7 bases align to TRBD1. Germline V lookup: CDR1 LNHDA, CDR2 SQIVND (reference sequence). The CDR3 is made up of 15 amino acids. The V segment lost 2 bases and the J segment 5 bases; nucleotides outside the gene matches: 8. CDR3 region: CASSIWTDRTYGYTF. CDR3 DNA sequence: TGTGCCAGTAGTATATGGACGGACAGGACTTATGGCTACACCTTC.

CDR3 sequence reads: CASSTQAENEKLFF. The CDR3 nucleotides are TGTGCCAGTAGCACGCAGGCCGAAAATGAAAAACTGTTTTTT. V is TRBV19 and J is TRBJ1-4; D gene unclear. The CDR3 runs to 14 residues. V was cut by 6 bases and J by 5 bases, with 13 bases left in between. CDR1 is LNHDA and CDR2 is SQIVND in the germline V gene (reference sequence).

The rearrangement joins TRBV5-6 to TRBJ1-2; 9 bases align to TRBD1. Germline V gene data show CDR1 as SGHDT and CDR2 as YYEEEE. V lost 4 bases to trimming and J lost 6 bases; unmatched junction nucleotides: 4. The CDR3 spans 13 residues. CDR3 sequence: CASSRQGVDGYTF. CDR3 sequence (DNA): TGTGCCAGCAGCCGACAGGGGGTGGATGGCTACACCTTC. Full variable domain (remainder filled in from reference TRBV5-6 and TRBJ1-2): DAGVTQSPTHLIKTRGQQVTLRCSPKSGHDTVSWYQQALGQGPQFIFQYYEEEERQRGNFPDRFSGHQFPNYSSELNVNALLLGDSALYLCASSRQGVDGYTFGSGTRLTVV.

This clone was observed a few times. The chain is built from TRBV28 and TRBJ1-1; 12 positions agree with TRBD1. Trimming cost V 3 bases and J 10 bases; bases outside gene matches: 12. Germline CDR1 reads MDHEN; CDR2 reads SYDVKM. CDR3 size: 16 residues. The CDR3 DNA follows: TGTGCCAGCAGTTTCTTGGAACCGGGACAGGGGGCTGGAGCTTTCTTT. Translated, it gives CASSFLEPGQGAGAFF.

The rearrangement links TRBV7-2 to TRBJ1-5; possibly TRBD1 for D (6 bases). V shed 2 bases and J shed 15 bases, with 17 bases lying between them. There are 13 residues in the CDR3. CDR1 SGHTA and CDR2 FQGNSA come from the germline V gene. The CDR3 bases are TGTGCCAGCAGCTTAACAGGGTCAGCAAAGGGGCATTTT. It translates to CASSLTGSAKGHF.

This clone was picked up one time. The chain joins TRBV6-5 to TRBJ1-2; 11 bases map to TRBD1. This CDR3 is built from 15 residues. V gave up 6 bases and J gave up 5 bases; unmatched junction bases: 8. Germline assignment: CDR1 MNHEY and CDR2 SVGAGI. The CDR3 spells CASRAGTGGSYGYTF. DNA for the CDR3: TGTGCCAGCAGGGCCGGGACAGGGGGGTCGTATGGCTACACCTTC.

This clone was observed a single time. The CDR3 loop is CASSVGTPFGGAFF. The CDR3 region has the DNA TGTGCCAGCAGCGTAGGGACACCGTTCGGGGGAGCTTTCTTT. The chain joins TRBV9 to TRBJ1-1; tentative D call: TRBD1 (5 bases). From germline, CDR1 is SGDLS and CDR2 YYNGEE. V gave up 0 bases and J gave up 10 bases, with 16 bases separating them. CDR3 length equals 14 residues.

In its sample, this clone was seen a few times. The rearrangement uses TRBV19 and TRBJ2-7, with 7 bases that match TRBD2. V was pared by 8 bases and J by 3 bases, with 7 bases of the junction left unmatched. In germline, CDR1 is LNHDA, CDR2 SQIVND (reference sequence). This CDR3 is 13 amino acids long. This chain's CDR3 is CASHRAGSYEQYF. CDR3 in DNA: TGTGCCAGTCACCGAGCGGGGAGCTACGAGCAGTACTTC.

This chain uses TRBV28 with TRBJ1-4, with D unresolved. Germline V lookup: CDR1 MDHEN, CDR2 SYDVKM. V was clipped by 8 bases and J by 8 bases, with 12 bases between them. The CDR3 is made up of 12 amino acids. The CDR3 DNA reads as TGTGCCAGCCGGAGGGTCGGCGAAAAACTGTTTTTT. Translation gives CASRRVGEKLFF.

In its sample, this clone was seen once. This chain uses TRBV4-1 with TRBJ1-2; 8 bases match TRBD1. With 2 bases clipped from V and 4 bases from J, the junction kept 12 bases outside the gene matches. The germline V gene encodes CDR1 MGHRA and CDR2 YSYEKL. The CDR3 is 17 residues long. CDR3 sequence: CASSQLDRGVGLYGYTF. The CDR3 nucleotides are TGCGCCAGCAGCCAACTTGACAGGGGCGTCGGTCTCTATGGCTACACCTTC.

This chain links TRBV5-6 with TRBJ2-3; the match to TRBD1 covers 10 bases. V gave up 4 bases and J gave up 1 base; unmatched junction bases: 6. The germline CDR1 and CDR2 sequences are SGHDT and YYEEEE. The CDR3 covers 16 residues. The CDR3 region is CASSPGTGVGTDTQYF. In DNA form, the CDR3 reads TGTGCCAGCAGCCCTGGGACAGGGGTGGGCACAGATACGCAGTATTTT. Combining the CDR3 with reference TRBV5-6 and TRBJ2-3 gives the whole variable domain DAGVTQSPTHLIKTRGQQVTLRCSPKSGHDTVSWYQQALGQGPQFIFQYYEEEERQRGNFPDRFSGHQFPNYSSELNVNALLLGDSALYLCASSPGTGVGTDTQYFGPGTRLTVL.

This clone was detected a few times. The chain couples TRBV5-1 to TRBJ2-3; D unresolved. With 2 bases removed from V and 5 bases from J, the gap between germline ends came to 12 bases. This CDR3 is 14 amino acids long. The germline CDR1 and CDR2 sequences are SGHRS and YFSETQ. CDR3 region: CASSFFRGKDTQYF. DNA of the CDR3: TGCGCCAGCAGCTTTTTCCGAGGTAAAGATACGCAGTATTTT.

This chain uses TRBV4-2 with TRBJ1-4, with D perhaps matching TRBD1 (6 bases). Per germline, CDR1 LGHNA and CDR2 YNFKEQ. This CDR3 region has 17 residues. V was trimmed by 3 bases and J by 0 bases, leaving 14 bases between them. The CDR3 nucleotides read TGTGCCAGCAGCCAGTACAGGGCAGTTGCAACTAATGAAAAACTGTTTTTT. This gives the protein CASSQYRAVATNEKLFF.